This TCR beta chain was observed in a study of CD8+CD57+ T cells in acquired aplastic anemia. Overall study: DNA from sorted CD4+ and CD8+ cells averaged roughly 3.2 ug. CD4+ cell libraries from healthy donors averaged around 9.8 million reads. General study results and limits: Patient and control CD8+ Simpson's diversity was not significantly different. Patients and controls turned out to have twenty-nine CD8+ CDR3 sequences in common.

CDR3 size: 15 residues. The trim removed 0 bases at V and 4 bases at J, leaving 0 bases unmatched. The V gene's germline CDR1 is MNHNS and CDR2 SASEGT. TCR beta VDJ and CDR3 profiling used genomic DNA as template. TCRdb re-analysed the reads in MiXCR, keeping a single row per CDR3 protein. The data show about 48,000 distinct CDR3 sequences, around two thirds seen once. This clonotype came up many times. The antigen is not known. This TCR derives from a human donor in good health, serving as a control. The chain combines TRBV6-1 with TRBJ2-1; 10 bases match TRBD2. The sample was sorted CD4+, CD8+, or CD8+CD57+ T cells (not recorded which) from PBMCs. CDR3 in amino acids: CASSEAAGGYNEQFF. The CDR3 DNA sequence: TGTGCCAGCAGTGAAGCAGCGGGAGGGTACAATGAGCAGTTCTTC.